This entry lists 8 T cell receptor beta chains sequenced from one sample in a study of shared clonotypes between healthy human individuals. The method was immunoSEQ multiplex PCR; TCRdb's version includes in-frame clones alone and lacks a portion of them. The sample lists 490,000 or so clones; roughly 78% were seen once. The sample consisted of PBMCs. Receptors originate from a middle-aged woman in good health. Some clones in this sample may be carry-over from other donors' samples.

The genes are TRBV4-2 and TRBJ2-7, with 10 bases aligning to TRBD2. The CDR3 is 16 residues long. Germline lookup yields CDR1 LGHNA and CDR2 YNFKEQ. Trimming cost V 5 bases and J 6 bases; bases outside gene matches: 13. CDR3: CASSLAAASGSSEQYF. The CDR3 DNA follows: TGTGCCAGCAGCTTGGCCGCGGCTAGCGGGAGTAGCGAGCAGTACTTC.

The CDR3 spells CASSSDSPEAFF. The CDR3 DNA reads as TGTGCCAGCAGCTCCGACAGTCCTGAAGCTTTCTTT. This sequence joins TRBV7-2 and TRBJ1-1; weak D call: TRBD1 (5 bases). Trimming pared 4 bases from V and 6 bases from J, leaving 9 bases between. The germline V gene has CDR1 SGHTA and CDR2 FQGNSA. The CDR3 runs to 12 residues.

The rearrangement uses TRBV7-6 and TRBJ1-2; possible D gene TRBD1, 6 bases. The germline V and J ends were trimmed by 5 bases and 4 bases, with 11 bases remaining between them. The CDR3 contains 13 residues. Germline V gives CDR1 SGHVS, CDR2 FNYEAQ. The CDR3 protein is CASSPQGSYGYTF. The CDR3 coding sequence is TGTGCCAGCAGCCCACAGGGCAGCTATGGCTACACCTTC.

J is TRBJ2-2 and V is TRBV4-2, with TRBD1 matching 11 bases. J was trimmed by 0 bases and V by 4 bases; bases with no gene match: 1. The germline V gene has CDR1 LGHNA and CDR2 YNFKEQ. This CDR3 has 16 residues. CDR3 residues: CASSRTGGPNTGELFF. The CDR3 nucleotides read TGTGCCAGCAGCCGGACAGGGGGCCCGAACACCGGGGAGCTGTTTTTT.

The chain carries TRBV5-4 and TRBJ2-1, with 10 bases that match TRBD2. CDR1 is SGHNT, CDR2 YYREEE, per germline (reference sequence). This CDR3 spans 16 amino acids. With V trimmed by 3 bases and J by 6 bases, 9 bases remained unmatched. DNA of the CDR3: TGTGCCAGCAGCTGGCCCAGCGGGAGGGTCGGCAATGAGCAGTTCTTC. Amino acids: CASSWPSGRVGNEQFF. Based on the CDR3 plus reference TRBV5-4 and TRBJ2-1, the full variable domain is ETGVTQSPTHLIKTRGQQVTLRCSSQSGHNTVSWYQQALGQGPQFIFQYYREEENGRGNFPPRFSGLQFPNYSSELNVNALELDDSALYLCASSWPSGRVGNEQFFGPGTRLTVL.

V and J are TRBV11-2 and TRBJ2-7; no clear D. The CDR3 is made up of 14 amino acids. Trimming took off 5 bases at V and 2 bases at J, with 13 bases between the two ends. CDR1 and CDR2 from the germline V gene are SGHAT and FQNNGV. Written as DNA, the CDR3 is TGTGCCAGCAGCCCACGAGTCAGTACCTACGAGCAGTACTTC. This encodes CASSPRVSTYEQYF.

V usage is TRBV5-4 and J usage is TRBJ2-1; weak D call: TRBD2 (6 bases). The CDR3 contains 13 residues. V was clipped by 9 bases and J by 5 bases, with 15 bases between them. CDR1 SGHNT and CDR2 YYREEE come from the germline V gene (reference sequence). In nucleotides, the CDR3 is TGTGCCACCGGGAGAGAGATCAACAATGAGCAGTTCTTC. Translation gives CATGREINNEQFF.

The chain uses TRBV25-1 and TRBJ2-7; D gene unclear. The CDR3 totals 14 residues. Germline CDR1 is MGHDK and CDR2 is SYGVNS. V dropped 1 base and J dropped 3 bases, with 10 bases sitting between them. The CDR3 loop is CASSESGSHYEQYF. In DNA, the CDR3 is TGTGCCAGCAGTGAATCTGGCAGTCACTACGAGCAGTACTTC.